One sample yielded the 17 T cell receptor beta chains listed below, sequenced in a study of blood T cell repertoires in COVID-19. Sequenced by immunoSEQ multiplex PCR; TCRdb stores in-frame clones only, minus some. The repertoire holds about 380,000 clones, around 87% seen once, with 1.3% in the top ten. The sequencing input was PBMCs or T cells enriched from blood (not recorded which). Receptors originate from a man aged 25-40 years who had recovered from COVID-19.

This chain joins TRBV19 and TRBJ1-1; 7 positions match TRBD1. The length of the CDR3 is 10 residues. V dropped 9 bases and J dropped 5; count of bases not matched to a gene: 0. The germline gives CDR1 LNHDA, CDR2 SQIVND (reference sequence). The CDR3 DNA reads as TGTGCCAGCAGGGGGACTGAAGCTTTCTTT. Residues: CASRGTEAFF.

The V gene is TRBV4-1, the J gene TRBJ2-3, with 9 bases lining up with TRBD2. The CDR3 spans 18 residues. Trimming removed 2 bases from V and 1 base from J; junction bases left unmatched: 10. Looked up from germline, CDR1 is MGHRA and CDR2 is YSYEKL. The DNA of the CDR3 is TGCGCCAGCAGCCAAACAAGCGGGGGGCCTCGTCGCACAGATACGCAGTATTTT. As protein: CASSQTSGGPRRTDTQYF.

DNA of the CDR3: TGTGCCAGCAGCACTGCAGGGGGTGAAGCTTTCTTT. Amino acid sequence: CASSTAGGEAFF. The rearrangement uses TRBV3-1 (or the pseudogene TRBV3-2) and TRBJ1-1; 7 nucleotides line up with TRBD1. CDR1 is LGHDT, CDR2 YNNKEL, per germline (reference sequence). The ends lost 5 bases at V and 7 bases at J; junction bases unmatched: 4. This CDR3 region has 12 residues.

The CDR3 here is CASNPGRPNTEAFF. In nucleotides, the CDR3 is TGTGCCAGCAACCCGGGGAGGCCGAACACTGAAGCTTTCTTT. The chain links TRBV6-5 to TRBJ1-1; D call uncertain. This CDR3 is built from 14 residues. Germline-derived CDR1 and CDR2 are MNHEY and SVGAGI. The V and J ends lost 7 bases and 1 base respectively, with 13 bases between them.

This chain links TRBV24-1 with TRBJ2-5; TRBD2 matches at 16 bases. Losses at the gene ends were 2 bases for V and 5 bases for J; bases not matched to a gene: 4. The length of the CDR3 is 17 residues. Germline values: CDR1 KGHDR, CDR2 SFDVKD. The CDR3 protein is CATSDSGLAGGPETQYF. As DNA, the CDR3 is TGTGCCACCAGTGATTCGGGACTAGCGGGGGGGCCCGAGACCCAGTACTTC.

The V gene is TRBV18, the J gene TRBJ1-2, with 7 bases fitting TRBD1. Trimming removed 3 bases from V and 2 bases from J; junction bases left unmatched: 3. This CDR3 region has 14 residues. Germline lookup yields CDR1 KGHSH and CDR2 LQKENI. CDR3 region: CASSPQGGNYGYTF. In DNA form, the CDR3 reads TGTGCCAGCTCACCTCAGGGGGGAAACTATGGCTACACCTTC.

This clone showed up just once. This chain uses TRBV6-5 with TRBJ2-6; no clear D gene. There are 12 residues in the CDR3. Trimming took off 7 bases at V and 1 base at J, with 2 bases between the two ends. The germline gives CDR1 MNHEY, CDR2 SVGAGI. The CDR3 nucleotides are TGTGCCAGCACGTCTGGGGCCAACGTCCTGACTTTC. This sequence encodes CASTSGANVLTF.

V and J are TRBV5-5 and TRBJ1-4; the D gene is possibly TRBD1 (5 bases). Germline lookup yields CDR1 SGHKS and CDR2 YYEKEE (reference sequence). V lost 0 bases, J lost 8 bases, and 14 bases lay in between. The CDR3 runs 15 residues. The CDR3 protein is CASSLVVTKGEKLFF. In DNA, the CDR3 is TGTGCCAGCAGCTTGGTGGTTACTAAGGGGGAAAAACTGTTTTTT.

The J gene is TRBJ2-6, the V gene TRBV6-5, with D unclear. V was cut by 6 bases and J by 3 bases, with 9 bases left in between. The CDR3 has 14 residues. Germline CDR1 reads MNHEY; CDR2 reads SVGAGI. CDR3 sequence reads: CASRSVVGANVLTF. The CDR3 bases are TGTGCCAGCAGATCAGTTGTTGGGGCCAACGTCCTGACTTTC.

This chain uses TRBV5-5 with TRBJ2-7; 9 bases agree with TRBD2. V was pared by 0 bases and J by 1 base, with 2 bases of the junction left unmatched. Per germline, CDR1 SGHKS and CDR2 YYEKEE (reference sequence). This CDR3 contains 15 residues. CDR3 nucleotide sequence: TGTGCCAGCAGCTTGGGGGGACTAGCATCCTACGAGCAGTACTTC. Translated, it gives CASSLGGLASYEQYF.

The genes are TRBV5-1 and TRBJ2-5, with 11 bases aligning to TRBD1. The CDR3 contains 16 residues. Trimming removed 4 bases from V and 4 bases from J; junction bases left unmatched: 9. Germline CDR1 SGHRS, CDR2 YFSETQ. CDR3 in amino acids: CASSHLDRGLTETQYF. DNA of the CDR3: TGCGCCAGCAGCCATTTGGACAGGGGGCTAACAGAGACCCAGTACTTC.

The rearrangement links TRBV30 to TRBJ1-1; 10 bases are a match to TRBD1. The CDR3 is made up of 13 amino acids. CDR1 is GTSNPN, CDR2 SVGIG, per germline (reference sequence). Trimming took 4 bases from V and 10 from J; bases not matched to a gene: 9. The CDR3 is CAWNIDRGQGAFF. The CDR3 DNA sequence: TGTGCCTGGAATATTGACAGGGGGCAGGGAGCTTTCTTT.

CDR3 coding DNA: TGTGCCAGCAGCCGGGGACAGGGGGGAGGACAGCCCCAGCATTTT. Translating it yields CASSRGQGGGQPQHF. This chain joins TRBV3-1 (or the pseudogene TRBV3-2) and TRBJ1-5, with 11 bases aligning to TRBD1. CDR3 length equals 15 residues. With V trimmed by 4 bases and J by 7 bases, 6 bases remained unmatched. Per the germline V gene, CDR1 is LGHDT and CDR2 is YNNKEL (reference sequence).

The rearrangement joins TRBV5-8 to TRBJ1-1, with D possibly matching TRBD1 (6 bases). This CDR3 comprises 14 residues. Germline CDR1 and CDR2: SGHTS and YDEGEE. The germline V and J ends were trimmed by 2 bases and 4 bases, with 12 bases remaining between them. The CDR3, as DNA: TGTGCCAGCAGCTTCAGGGGCGCTCCCACTGAAGCTTTCTTT. This translates into CASSFRGAPTEAFF.

V gene TRBV27 combines with J gene TRBJ1-1, with D perhaps TRBD1 (6 bases). The CDR3 spans 15 residues. V lost 7 bases and J lost 5, with 20 bases in between. The germline V gene encodes CDR1 MNHEY and CDR2 SMNVEV (reference sequence). CDR3 loop: CASNLLDRSGTEAFF. The CDR3 DNA is TGTGCCAGCAACCTACTCGACAGGTCAGGTACTGAAGCTTTCTTT.

The gene calls are TRBV5-1 and TRBJ2-5; the match to TRBD2 covers 9 bases. Germline lookup yields CDR1 SGHRS and CDR2 YFSETQ. The trim removed 2 bases at V and 2 bases at J, leaving 10 bases unmatched. The CDR3 runs to 17 residues. CDR3 nucleotides: TGCGCCAGCAGCTTCGCCTATAGCGGGGGAGTTCAAGAGACCCAGTACTTC. Its protein product is CASSFAYSGGVQETQYF.

A word on this clone: Germline is not matched at one junction end, which may reflect a read error. In DNA, the CDR3 is TGTGCTAGCAGCTTTAACAGGGAAATGTGGCATGAGCAGTTCTTC. Translated: CASSFNREMWHEQFF. This chain connects TRBV7-7 to TRBJ2-1; TRBD1 is a possible D gene (6 bases). Germline V CDR1 and CDR2: SSHAT, FNYEAQ (reference sequence). The CDR3 runs 15 residues.